This T cell receptor beta chain originates from a study of PD-L1 blockade in urothelial cancer. Study-level points and caveats: In blood sampled pretreatment, TCR clonality below the median predicted better survival.

The repertoire was sequenced with immunoSEQ multiplex PCR; TCRdb's copy has only in-frame clones and lacks some. The repertoire has some 75,000 clones, 75% to 95% of them found once; the top ten carry around 0.9%. The time point: peripheral blood 6 weeks after treatment start. On this clone itself: Its antigen remains unidentified.

CDR3 length: 13 residues. Germline-derived CDR1 and CDR2 are SGHTA and FQGNSA. V was cut by 5 bases and J by 4 bases, with 11 bases left in between. The V call is TRBV7-2, the J call TRBJ2-5; the D gene is possibly TRBD2 (6 bases). The TCR originated in a woman older than 75 with urothelial cancer. Sample: PBMCs, taken around atezolizumab (anti-PD-L1) treatment. CDR3 loop: CASSRDSLETQYF. CDR3 nucleotide sequence: TGTGCCAGCAGCCGGGACTCCTTAGAGACCCAGTACTTC.